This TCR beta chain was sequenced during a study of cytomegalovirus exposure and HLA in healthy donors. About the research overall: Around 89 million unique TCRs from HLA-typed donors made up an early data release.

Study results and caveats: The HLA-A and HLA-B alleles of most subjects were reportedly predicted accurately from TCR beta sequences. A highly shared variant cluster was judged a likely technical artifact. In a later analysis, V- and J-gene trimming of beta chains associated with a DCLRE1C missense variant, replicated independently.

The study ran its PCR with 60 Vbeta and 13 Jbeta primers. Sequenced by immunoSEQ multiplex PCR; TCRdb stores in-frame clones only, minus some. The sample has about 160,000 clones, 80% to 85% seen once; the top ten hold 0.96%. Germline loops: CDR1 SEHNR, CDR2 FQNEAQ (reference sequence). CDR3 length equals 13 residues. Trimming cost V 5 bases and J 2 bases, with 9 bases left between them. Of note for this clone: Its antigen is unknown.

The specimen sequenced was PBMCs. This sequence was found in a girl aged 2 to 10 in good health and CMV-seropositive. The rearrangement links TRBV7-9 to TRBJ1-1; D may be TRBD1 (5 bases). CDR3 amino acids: CASSAQGNTEAFF. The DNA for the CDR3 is TGTGCCAGCAGCGCCCAGGGTAACACTGAAGCTTTCTTT.